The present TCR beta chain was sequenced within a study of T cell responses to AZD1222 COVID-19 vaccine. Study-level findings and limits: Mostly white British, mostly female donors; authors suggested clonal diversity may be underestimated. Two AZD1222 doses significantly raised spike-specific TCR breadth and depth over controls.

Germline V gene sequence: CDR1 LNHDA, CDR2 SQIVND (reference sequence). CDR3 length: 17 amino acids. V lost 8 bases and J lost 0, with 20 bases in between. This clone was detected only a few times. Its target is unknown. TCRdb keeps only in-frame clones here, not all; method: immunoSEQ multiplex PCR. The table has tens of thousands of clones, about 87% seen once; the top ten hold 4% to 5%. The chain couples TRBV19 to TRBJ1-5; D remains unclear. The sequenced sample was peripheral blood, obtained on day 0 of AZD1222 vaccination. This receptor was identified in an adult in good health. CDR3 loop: CASSGGQNSYSNQPQHF. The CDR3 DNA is TGTGCCAGTTCTGGCGGGCAGAATAGCTATAGCAATCAGCCCCAGCATTTT.